The next 13 T cell receptor beta chains were all read from a single sample in a study of cytomegalovirus exposure and HLA in healthy donors. Generated by immunoSEQ multiplex PCR, the TCRdb table keeps only in-frame clones and is missing some. The profile shows more than 250,000 clones, about 90% of them singletons. Sequencing was carried out using PBMCs. The receptor source for this set is a woman between 25 and 40 years old in good health and CMV-seronegative.

The V gene is TRBV15, the J gene TRBJ2-1; tentatively, D is TRBD2 (6 bases). V was shortened by 3 bases and J by 2 bases, with 11 bases between the two germline ends. The CDR3 runs to 15 residues. Germline V gene data show CDR1 as LNHNV and CDR2 as YYDKDF (reference sequence). The CDR3 here is CATSRGLNPYNEQFF. CDR3 nucleotides: TGTGCCACCAGCAGGGGACTCAACCCCTACAATGAGCAGTTCTTC.

This chain uses TRBV10-2 with TRBJ2-7; 11 bases align to TRBD2. Germline CDR1 is WSHSY and CDR2 is SAAADI. V shed 8 bases, J shed 7 bases, and the junction held 10 bases outside the gene matches. The CDR3 sequence is 14 residues long. The CDR3 loop is CASGETSGIGEQYF. The CDR3 DNA sequence: TGCGCCAGCGGCGAGACTAGCGGGATCGGAGAGCAGTACTTC.

The rearrangement joins TRBV6-5 to TRBJ2-2, with D hard to call. The germline CDR1 and CDR2 sequences are MNHEY and SVGAGI. The V and J ends lost 7 bases and 5 bases respectively, with 8 bases between them. The CDR3 consists of 12 residues. The CDR3 sequence: CASTPPTGELFF. The CDR3 DNA follows: TGTGCCAGCACCCCACCAACCGGGGAGCTGTTTTTT.

DNA for the CDR3: TGTGCCAGCAGCCAATTTAGCCCTCAGGCGAACACCGGGGAGCTGTTTTTT. Protein product: CASSQFSPQANTGELFF. The V gene is TRBV4-2, the J gene TRBJ2-2; D is unclear. The CDR3 totals 17 residues. V lost 2 bases and J lost 0, with 13 bases in between. The germline V gene encodes CDR1 LGHNA and CDR2 YNFKEQ.

V and J are TRBV27 and TRBJ2-7; D may be TRBD1 (5 bases). Germline lookup yields CDR1 MNHEY and CDR2 SMNVEV (reference sequence). Between the trimmed V and J ends, which lost 6 bases and 2 bases, there was a span of 11 bases. This CDR3 is built from 13 residues. DNA for the CDR3: TGTGCCAGCAGCTTGACAGCTACCTACGAGCAGTACTTC. Translation gives CASSLTATYEQYF.

V is TRBV20-1 and J is TRBJ2-4; D ambiguous. Germline V gene data show CDR1 as DFQATT and CDR2 as SNEGSKA (reference sequence). The ends were cut back, 3 bases at V and 5 bases at J, with 5 bases in the middle. The CDR3 consists of 11 residues. CDR3 coding DNA: TGCAGTGCTAGTGGTGAAAACATTCAGTACTTC. Translated: CSASGENIQYF.

The rearrangement links TRBV5-1 to TRBJ2-1; TRBD1 agrees at 8 bases. The CDR3 is 15 amino acids. The V gene end was trimmed by 3 bases and the J gene end by 0 bases; junction bases not matched to a gene: 2. CDR1 is SGHRS, CDR2 YFSETQ, per germline. DNA of the CDR3: TGCGCCAGCAGCTCCGACAGGGGCTCCTACAATGAGCAGTTCTTC. Translated, it gives CASSSDRGSYNEQFF.

This clone was picked up a small number of times. This rearrangement joins TRBV6-4 to TRBJ2-1; D is possibly TRBD2 (5 bases). The V end was cut by 5 bases, the J end by 6 bases, with 17 bases between. There are 15 residues in the CDR3. Looked up from germline, CDR1 is MRHNA and CDR2 is SNTAGT. CDR3 coding DNA: TGTGCCAGCAGTCCCCTAGCAGGCAGTGGCAATGAGCAGTTCTTC. Amino acid sequence: CASSPLAGSGNEQFF.

The J gene is TRBJ2-2, the V gene TRBV5-1; D is tentatively TRBD1 or TRBD2 (5 bases each). Germline CDR1 reads SGHRS; CDR2 reads YFSETQ. V was shortened by 3 bases and J by 0 bases, with 12 bases between the two germline ends. The CDR3 covers 16 residues. CDR3 in DNA: TGCGCCAGCAGCTCCGGGATAGGGGCGAACACCGGGGAGCTGTTTTTT. It encodes CASSSGIGANTGELFF.

The rearrangement links TRBV10-1 to TRBJ2-3; 9 bases map to TRBD2. The CDR3 sequence is 14 residues long. With V trimmed by 10 bases and J by 2 bases, 7 bases remained unmatched. Germline assignment: CDR1 WNHNN and CDR2 SYGVQD (reference sequence). The CDR3 bases are TGCGCCACGATAGCGGGAGATCTCACAGATACGCAGTATTTT. Protein sequence: CATIAGDLTDTQYF.

The CDR3 DNA reads as TGTGCCAGCAGTGGACAAGACCTTGAAGCTTTCTTT. Residues: CASSGQDLEAFF. The rearrangement joins TRBV7-9 to TRBJ1-1; tentative D call: TRBD1 (5 bases). V was cut by 6 bases and J by 7 bases, with 12 bases left in between. CDR1 and CDR2 from the germline V gene are SEHNR and FQNEAQ (reference sequence). The CDR3 contains 12 residues.

This clone was recorded many times. V and J are TRBV21-1 and TRBJ2-3; TRBD2 is taken as the D call from the table, unchecked against the DNA. TRBV21-1 is tagged as a pseudogene. The CDR3 runs 22 residues. The CDR3 loop is CASSKNVPDLGLAGRSTDTQYF. Here the CDR3 DNA reads TGTGCCAGCAGCAAAAACGTCCCGGACTTGGGACTAGCGGGACGGAGCACAGATACGCAGTATTTT.

The V and J genes are TRBV6-5 and TRBJ1-2, with TRBD1 identical over 7 bases. J was trimmed by 2 bases and V by 6 bases; bases with no gene match: 9. Per germline, CDR1 MNHEY and CDR2 SVGAGI. The CDR3 extends over 15 amino acids. The CDR3 sequence is CASSTDRDPNYGYTF. In DNA form, the CDR3 reads TGTGCCAGCAGCACCGACAGGGACCCCAACTATGGCTACACCTTC.